This T cell receptor (beta chain) was sequenced during a study of blood T cell repertoires in COVID-19. Background on the study: Both acute and convalescent COVID-19 samples were obtained from the United States, Italy and Spain. The cDNA or gDNA used as material had been derived from T cells, B-cell-depleted T cells, or PBMCs.

Original processing methods: Nucleated cell number was recorded as an estimate derived from reference gene primer amplification. The method was immunoSEQ multiplex PCR; TCRdb's version includes in-frame clones alone and lacks a portion of them. That table is the source of V, J and clone size, and D and trimming were worked out from the DNA. This sample has roughly 100,000 clones; about 82% occur once, and the top ten carry roughly 6%. The germline CDR1 and CDR2 sequences are SNHLY and FYNNEI. The V segment lost 6 bases and the J segment 2 bases; nucleotides outside the gene matches: 7. This CDR3 is built from 16 residues. Followed over time, Seattle patients had been enrolled while infection was active.

The clonotype originates from a man of 80 years or more with COVID-19, enrolled during active disease. The sample was peripheral blood. V is TRBV2 and J is TRBJ2-3, with 11 bases that match TRBD2. In DNA form, the CDR3 reads TGTGCCAGCAGCGGGCTAGCGGGAGGCCACACAGATACGCAGTATTTT. Protein sequence: CASSGLAGGHTDTQYF.